These T cell receptor beta chains were read from a single sample in a study of cytomegalovirus exposure and HLA in healthy donors. Produced via immunoSEQ multiplex PCR; TCRdb's table is partial and in-frame only. This sample has just under 70,000 clones; around four fifths occur once, and the top ten carry about 6.5%. What was sequenced was PBMCs. Every receptor here comes from a human donor in good health. The CDR3 runs from the conserved cysteine through the conserved F or W. D genes are given only for firm matches. Clone size appears in some rows only: once, few, many, or a class for an expanded clone.

j_call v_call d_call cdr3_length clone_size cdr3_aa cdr3_nt
TRBJ1-4 TRBV7-9 - 16 - CASSAFGGETNEKLFF TGTGCCAGCAGCGCCTTTGGGGGGGAAACTAATGAAAAACTGTTTTTT
TRBJ2-7 TRBV6-5 TRBD1 15 - CASSPDRPGSYEQYF TGTGCCAGCAGCCCGGACAGGCCGGGCTCCTACGAGCAGTACTTC
TRBJ1-5 TRBV6-1 - 10 - CAIHNQPQHF TGTGCCATCCACAATCAGCCCCAGCATTTT
TRBJ1-2 TRBV27 TRBD1 13 - CASSGQGRDGYPF TGTGCCAGCAGCGGACAGGGGCGAGATGGCTACCCCTTC
TRBJ2-6 TRBV15 - 16 once CATSRERISGANVLTF TGTGCCACCAGCAGAGAGCGGATATCTGGGGCCAACGTCCTGACTTTC
TRBJ1-4 TRBV5-1 - 14 - CASSLEGANEKLFF TGCGCCAGCAGTCTCGAGGGGGCTAATGAAAAACTGTTTTTT
TRBJ2-2 TRBV19 - 15 - CASKGVAGTPGELFF TGTGCCAGCAAAGGGGTGGCGGGAACCCCCGGGGAGCTGTTTTTT
TRBJ2-2 TRBV5-1 TRBD1 16 - CASSLVGTVDTGELFF TGCGCCAGCAGCTTGGTTGGGACAGTGGACACCGGGGAGCTGTTTTTT
TRBJ2-2 TRBV28 - 14 - CASTSGGRTGELFF TGTGCCAGCACCTCCGGGGGTCGCACCGGGGAGCTGTTTTTT
TRBJ1-1 TRBV19 TRBD1 14 once CASSTRQGYTEAFF TGTGCCAGTAGTACCCGACAGGGGTACACTGAAGCTTTCTTT
TRBJ1-2 TRBV29-1 - 15 - CSVPPGSSSNYGYTF TGCAGCGTCCCGCCGGGAAGTTCGTCCAACTATGGCTACACCTTC
TRBJ2-7 TRBV6-1 - 12 - CASSRYSGEQYF TGTGCCAGCAGCCGGTACTCAGGGGAGCAGTACTTC
TRBJ1-2 TRBV7-3 TRBD1 16 - CASSLTSRTGAYGYTF TGTGCCAGCAGCTTAACGTCGCGGACAGGGGCCTATGGCTACACCTTC
TRBJ1-2 TRBV2 - 14 - CASSEISPDYGYPF TGTGCCAGCAGTGAAATATCCCCTGACTATGGCTACCCCTTC
TRBJ1-2 TRBV5-4 - 12 - CASGQINYGYTF TGTGCCAGCGGACAGATTAACTATGGCTACACCTTC
TRBJ2-1 TRBV9 - 16 - CASSVGIRREDNEQFF TGTGCCAGCAGCGTAGGGATAAGGCGAGAGGACAATGAGCAGTTCTTC
TRBJ1-6 TRBV12-5 - 14 - CASSGEGRNSPLHF TGTGCTAGTTCCGGGGAAGGGCGTAATTCACCCCTCCACTTT
TRBJ2-7 TRBV2 - 14 - CASTERGGSYEQYF TGTGCCAGCACCGAAAGGGGGGGCTCCTACGAGCAGTACTTC
TRBJ2-7 TRBV19 - 14 - CASSSGGGGYEQYF TGTGCCAGTAGTAGTGGAGGGGGCGGCTACGAGCAGTACTTC
TRBJ1-1 TRBV6-5 - 15 - CASRELQGRGTEAFF TGTGCCAGCAGGGAGTTACAGGGTCGGGGCACTGAAGCTTTCTTT
TRBJ1-3 TRBV5-4 TRBD1 19 - CASSFLFKGAPRSGNTIYF TGTGCCAGCAGCTTCCTTTTTAAGGGGGCTCCTCGCTCTGGAAACACCATATATTTT
TRBJ2-1 TRBV19 - 15 - CASTLGGGANNEQFF TGTGCCAGTACCCTGGGTGGCGGGGCTAACAATGAGCAGTTCTTC
TRBJ2-7 TRBV27 TRBD2 16 few CASSSPQTSGSYEQYF TGTGCCAGCAGTTCCCCACAGACTAGCGGATCCTACGAGCAGTACTTC
TRBJ2-7 TRBV30 TRBD2 15 - CAWSVTDGGRYEQYF TGTGCCTGGAGTGTTACTGACGGGGGGAGGTACGAGCAGTACTTC
TRBJ2-5 TRBV7-9 - 10 - CASSGGIQYF TGTGCCAGCAGCGGGGGCATCCAGTACTTC
TRBJ1-2 TRBV28 - 13 - CASSPLGGWGYPF TGTGCCAGCAGTCCTTTGGGGGGTTGGGGCTACCCCTTC
TRBJ2-7 TRBV5-5 - 15 - CASSLASRSSYEQYF TGTGCCAGCAGCTTGGCCAGCCGGAGCTCCTACGAGCAGTACTTC
TRBJ1-5 TRBV10-3 - 14 - CAISDNRSNQPQHF TGTGCCATCAGTGATAACAGAAGCAATCAGCCCCAGCATTTT
TRBJ1-6 TRBV5-8 TRBD1 16 once CASSPYRGLDNSPLHF TGTGCCAGCAGCCCCTACAGGGGTTTGGATAATTCACCCCTCCACTTT
TRBJ1-4 TRBV18 - 13 - CASSQGVNEKLFF TGTGCCAGCTCACAGGGAGTAAATGAAAAACTGTTTTTT
TRBJ1-1 TRBV10-3 - 16 once CAISITEGTENTEAFF TGTGCCATCTCTATCACGGAGGGAACGGAGAACACTGAAGCTTTCTTT
TRBJ1-1 TRBV9 TRBD1 13 once CASSVWTGQEAFF TGTGCCAGCAGCGTATGGACAGGGCAAGAAGCTTTCTTT
TRBJ2-5 TRBV5-1 TRBD2 18 - CASSPRTSGGASTETQYF TGCGCCAGCAGCCCCCGGACTAGCGGGGGGGCTTCAACAGAGACCCAGTACTTC
TRBJ1-1 TRBV7-2 TRBD1 14 - CASRRDRTALEAFF TGTGCCAGCAGGAGGGACAGGACGGCCCTTGAAGCTTTCTTT
TRBJ2-3 TRBV19 - 14 - CASSIGGRTDTQYF TGTGCCAGTAGTATCGGGGGACGGACAGATACGCAGTATTTT
TRBJ1-6 TRBV11-1 - 13 - CASSLGENSPLHF TGTGCCAGCAGTCTAGGGGAAAATTCACCCCTCCACTTT
TRBJ1-5 TRBV19 TRBD1 16 few CASSIRRQGVGQPQHF TGTGCCAGTAGTATACGTCGTCAGGGGGTAGGTCAGCCCCAGCATTTT
TRBJ2-5 TRBV7-9 - 14 once CASSLGSGVETQYF TGTGCCAGCAGCTTAGGAAGTGGAGTGGAGACCCAGTACTTC
TRBJ1-2 TRBV27 TRBD1 15 few CASSFSDRVAYGYTF TGTGCCAGCAGTTTCTCGGACAGGGTGGCCTATGGCTACACCTTC
TRBJ1-1 TRBV5-1 - 15 - CASRLGQGGFTEAFF TGCGCCAGCAGACTGGGCCAGGGAGGGTTTACTGAAGCTTTCTTT
TRBJ1-4 TRBV2 TRBD1 15 - CASSPGGTGGRKLFF TGTGCCAGCAGCCCAGGAGGGACAGGGGGGAGAAAACTGTTTTTT
TRBJ2-7 TRBV18 - 13 - CASSLESSPEQYF TGTGCCAGCTCACTCGAAAGTAGTCCCGAGCAGTACTTC
TRBJ2-2 TRBV5-1 - 16 - CASSERQLANTGELFF TGCGCCAGCAGCGAAAGACAATTGGCGAACACCGGGGAGCTGTTTTTT
TRBJ1-6 TRBV14 - 14 - CASSPWAGVSPLHF TGTGCCAGCAGCCCGTGGGCAGGGGTTTCACCCCTCCACTTT
TRBJ2-7 TRBV19 TRBD2 15 - CASSTLGAGGLVQYF TGTGCCAGTAGTACTCTGGGAGCGGGGGGATTGGTGCAGTACTTC
TRBJ1-3 TRBV5-6 - 16 - CASRQGSWVSGNTIYF TGTGCCAGCAGACAGGGAAGTTGGGTCTCTGGAAACACCATATATTTT
TRBJ1-1 TRBV6-5 - 14 few CASSYPGPETEAFF TGTGCCAGCAGTTACCCAGGCCCCGAGACTGAAGCTTTCTTT
TRBJ1-1 TRBV9 - 13 - CASSPEVQAEAFF TGTGCCAGCAGCCCAGAGGTTCAAGCTGAAGCTTTCTTT
TRBJ1-2 TRBV18 TRBD1 19 - CASSPEGGTGFEVYYGYTF TGTGCCAGCTCACCCGAAGGCGGGACAGGGTTCGAAGTCTACTATGGCTACACCTTC
TRBJ2-7 TRBV5-1 - 14 - CASSLEGVSYEQYF TGCGCCAGCAGCCTGGAGGGAGTTTCCTACGAGCAGTACTTC
TRBJ2-7 TRBV5-1 TRBD1 15 once CASSLGAGQAYEQYF TGCGCCAGCAGCTTGGGGGCCGGACAGGCCTACGAGCAGTACTTC
TRBJ2-7 TRBV19 TRBD1 14 - CASSTTGASYEQYF TGTGCCAGTAGTACGACAGGGGCCTCCTACGAGCAGTACTTC
TRBJ2-3 TRBV4-3 TRBD2 17 - CASSQDWASGARDTQYF TGCGCCAGCAGCCAAGATTGGGCTAGCGGGGCACGGGATACGCAGTATTTT
TRBJ2-5 TRBV5-1 - 16 - CASSLAQGLLQETQYF TGCGCCAGCAGCTTGGCTCAGGGGCTGTTACAAGAGACCCAGTACTTC
TRBJ2-7 TRBV11-3 - 16 - CASSLGAAPSSYEQYF TGTGCCAGCAGCTTAGGTGCGGCCCCTAGCTCCTACGAGCAGTACTTC
TRBJ2-7 TRBV6-1 TRBD1 14 - CASKNSGTAYEQYF TGTGCCAGCAAGAATTCCGGGACAGCCTACGAGCAGTACTTC
TRBJ1-1 TRBV5-4 - 14 - CASSPQGQNTEAFF TGTGCCAGCAGCCCTCAGGGCCAAAACACTGAAGCTTTCTTT
TRBJ1-2 TRBV19 TRBD1 15 - CASRHVRQGNYGYTF TGTGCCAGTCGTCATGTGAGACAGGGTAACTATGGCTACACCTTC
TRBJ1-4 TRBV5-1 - 14 - CASSLDGVNEKLFF TGCGCCAGCAGCCTTGACGGAGTTAATGAAAAACTGTTTTTT